This T cell receptor beta chain is drawn from a study of T cells in Graves' hyperthyroidism and ophthalmopathy. Amplified TCR beta CDR3 regions derived from RNA transcripts. TCR CDR3 underwent first-round RT-PCR with the HTBI primer set. MiXCR, applied by TCRdb to the multiplex PCR reads, yields one record per CDR3 protein. The sample gives fewer than 550,000 distinct CDR3 sequences, 24% of which show up once; around 11% is in the top ten. Study findings and constraints: Progression to ophthalmopathy was predicted a median of roughly 6.5 months early.

Concerning this clonotype itself: Its specificity is not known.

This CDR3 comprises 10 residues. Germline CDR1 SNHLY, CDR2 FYNNEI. V lost 5 bases, J lost 7 bases, and 6 bases lay in between. The sequenced material came from blood. V is TRBV2 and J is TRBJ2-7; D is ambiguous. The sequence derives from a woman in her 30s with Graves' ophthalmopathy. CDR3 loop: CASSLKEQYF. Here the CDR3 DNA reads TGTGCCAGCAGTCTAAAAGAGCAGTACTTC.